This T cell receptor beta chain was identified during a study of blood T cells in healthy people across ages. Study as a whole: Template switching recovered approximately one barcoded beta molecule for every two T cells.

Details on this clonotype: The antigen is unknown.

Study conclusions and caveats: Long-lived donors had more naive CD4+ cells and higher diversity than aged donors.

A second 7 to 11 cycle PCR used barcoded and J-beta primers. Each TCR beta cDNA got a 12-nucleotide random molecular identifier. TCRdb recomputed calls from the 5' RACE reads with MiXCR, one row per CDR3 protein. The sample shows 800,000 or so distinct CDR3 sequences, around half of them seen only once. Isolation yielded PBMCs, at least 6.5 million per sample, in every case. The germline CDR1 and CDR2 sequences are SGHTA and FQGNSA. The V end lost 5 bases, the J end lost 3 bases, and 11 bases lay between the germline ends. CDR3 length equals 14 residues. Sequencing input: blood. The sequence came from an elderly man in good health. V gene TRBV7-2 combines with J gene TRBJ1-5; D gene unclear. CDR3 in DNA: TGTGCCAGCAGCCAATCGAATTACAATCAGCCCCAGCATTTT. Its translation is CASSQSNYNQPQHF.